This TCR beta chain was identified during a study of blood T cells in healthy people across ages. In regard to this clonotype: Its ends do not fully match the called genes, so a read error is possible.

Germline CDR1 SGDLS, CDR2 YYNGEE. The CDR3 contains 15 residues. For the second PCR, which ran for 7 to 11 cycles, a sample-barcoded 5' primer and a J-beta primer mix were used. A template-switch adaptor with 12 random nucleotides tagged each cDNA molecule. TCRdb re-called the 5' RACE reads through MiXCR, storing one row per CDR3 protein. The data show 1.5 million to 2 million distinct CDR3 sequences, around half seen once. PBMCs were isolated at a quantity of at least 6 million per sample. The TCR originated in a woman aged 40 to 50 in good health. The sequenced material came from blood. The chain has TRBV9 and TRBJ2-7; TRBD1 agrees at 11 bases. CDR3 nucleotide sequence: TGTGCCAGTAGCGTAGGGACAGGGGGGGTTTACGAGCAGTACTTC. Translated, it gives CASSVGTGGVYEQYF.